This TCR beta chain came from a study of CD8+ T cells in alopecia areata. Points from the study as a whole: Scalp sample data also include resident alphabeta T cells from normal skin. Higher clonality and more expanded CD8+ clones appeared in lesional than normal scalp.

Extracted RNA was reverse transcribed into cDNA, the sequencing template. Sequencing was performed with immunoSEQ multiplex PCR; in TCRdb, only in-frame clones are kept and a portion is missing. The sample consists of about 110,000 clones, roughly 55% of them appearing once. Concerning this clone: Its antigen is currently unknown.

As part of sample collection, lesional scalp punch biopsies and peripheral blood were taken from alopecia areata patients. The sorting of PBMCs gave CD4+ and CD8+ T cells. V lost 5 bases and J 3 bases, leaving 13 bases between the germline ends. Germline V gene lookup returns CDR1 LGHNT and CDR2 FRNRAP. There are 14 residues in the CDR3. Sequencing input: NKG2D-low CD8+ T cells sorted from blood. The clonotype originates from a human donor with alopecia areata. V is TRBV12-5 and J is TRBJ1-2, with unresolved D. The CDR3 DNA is TGTGCTAGTGGTACCCCGCGGGCTCACTATGGCTACACCTTC. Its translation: CASGTPRAHYGYTF.